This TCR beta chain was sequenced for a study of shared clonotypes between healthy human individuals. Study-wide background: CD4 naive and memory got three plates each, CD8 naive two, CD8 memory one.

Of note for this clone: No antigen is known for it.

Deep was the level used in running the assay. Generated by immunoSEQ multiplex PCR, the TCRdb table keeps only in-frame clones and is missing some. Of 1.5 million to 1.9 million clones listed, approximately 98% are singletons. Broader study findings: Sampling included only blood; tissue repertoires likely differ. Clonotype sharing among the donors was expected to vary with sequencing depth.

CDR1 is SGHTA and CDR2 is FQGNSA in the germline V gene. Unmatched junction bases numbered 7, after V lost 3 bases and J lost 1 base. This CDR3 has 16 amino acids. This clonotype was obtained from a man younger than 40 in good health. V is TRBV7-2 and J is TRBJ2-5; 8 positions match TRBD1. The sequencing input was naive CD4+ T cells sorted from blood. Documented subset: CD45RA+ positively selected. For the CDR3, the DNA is TGTGCCAGCAGCTTCAAGCTCGACAGGGGCCAAGAGACCCAGTACTTC. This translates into CASSFKLDRGQETQYF.